A selection of T cell receptor beta chains follows, all from one sample in a study of cytomegalovirus exposure and HLA in healthy donors. Here immunoSEQ multiplex PCR was the method, and the copy in TCRdb shows in-frame clones only, minus some. The sample data list 200,000 to 250,000 clones. Sequencing was done on a sample of PBMCs. The receptors were sampled from a woman aged 30 to 39 in good health and CMV-seropositive. Each CDR3 is given with its conserved first and last residue. A D gene is named only where the DNA matches it firmly.

>TRBJ2-7|14|TRBD1|TRBV18
TGTGCCAGCTCACCAGCAGGGGGCGAGAACGAGCAGTACTTC
CASSPAGGENEQYF
>TRBJ2-2|14|-|TRBV19
TGTGCCAGTAGTGTGGCGGCGAACACCGGGGAGCTGTTTTTT
CASSVAANTGELFF
>TRBJ2-1|15|TRBD2|TRBV19
TGTGCCAGTAGTATCCAGCGGGGTCGCTACAATGAGCAGTTCTTC
CASSIQRGRYNEQFF
>TRBJ1-5|15|TRBD1|TRBV7-8
TGTGCCAGCAGCCTACCAACAGGGGCCCATCAGCCCCAGCATTTT
CASSLPTGAHQPQHF
>TRBJ2-5|15|-|TRBV6-5
TGTGCCAGCAGTTACTATCCGGGAGCGCGGGAGACCCAGTACTTC
CASSYYPGARETQYF
>TRBJ2-5|15|TRBD2|TRBV11-3
TGTGCCAGCAGCCCGGGGGGGACTACCCAAGAGACCCAGTACTTC
CASSPGGTTQETQYF
>TRBJ2-1|14|TRBD2|TRBV29-1
TGCAGCGTCCGGGGACTAGCGAAGGACAATGAGCAGTTCTTC
CSVRGLAKDNEQFF
>TRBJ1-6|14|TRBD1|TRBV5-6
TGTGCCAGCAGCCCCCCGGGACAGCCTATCACCCTCCACTTT
CASSPPGQPITLHF
>TRBJ2-5|14|TRBD1|TRBV5-6
TGTGCCAGCAGTTCGCAGGGGGCGGGTGAGACCCAGTACTTC
CASSSQGAGETQYF
>TRBJ2-7|12|-|TRBV29-1
TGCAGCGTAACCTGGAGGGAGGCCGAGCAGTACTTC
CSVTWREAEQYF
>TRBJ2-2|15|-|TRBV5-6
TGTGCCAGCAGCTTGCGGAGGCTGAACACCGGGGAGCTGTTTTTT
CASSLRRLNTGELFF
>TRBJ2-3|20|-|TRBV21-1
TGTGCCAGCAGCAAGGTTATTGGTGTATCGGGGAAAGATCCCACAGATACGCAGTATTTT
CASSKVIGVSGKDPTDTQYF
>TRBJ2-3|14|-|TRBV5-1
TGCGCCAGCAGCGGTACCCTGGGAGTCGATACGCAGTATTTT
CASSGTLGVDTQYF
>TRBJ1-6|17|-|TRBV10-3
TGTGCCATCAGTGAGTCGACGGGTCACCCTGGGAATTCACCCCTCCACTTT
CAISESTGHPGNSPLHF
>TRBJ1-5|12|TRBD1|TRBV30
TGTGCCTGGTCAGGGGGAAATCAGCCCCAGCATTTT
CAWSGGNQPQHF
>TRBJ1-6|17|TRBD1|TRBV5-1
TGCGCCAGCAGCTCGGGACAGGGGAGCTCCTATAATTCACCCCTCCACTTT
CASSSGQGSSYNSPLHF
>TRBJ2-5|16|-|TRBV6-5
TGTGCCAGCAGTTACTCTAATACCCTAGGACAAGAGACCCAGTACTTC
CASSYSNTLGQETQYF
>TRBJ1-1|15|-|TRBV11-2
TGTGCCAGCAGCTTTGATACCGGTCGGGGGGCTGAAGCTTTCTTT
CASSFDTGRGAEAFF
>TRBJ1-4|16|TRBD1|TRBV5-5
TGTGCCAGCAGCTTGACCCCCGGGACAGGGAATGAAAAACTGTTTTTT
CASSLTPGTGNEKLFF
>TRBJ1-1|14|-|TRBV18
TGTGCCAGCTCATCATCGACTCATAACACTGAAGCTTTCTTT
CASSSSTHNTEAFF
>TRBJ1-3|15|-|TRBV5-4
TGTGCCAGCAGCTTGGGGCTCCCGTCTGGAAACACCATATATTTT
CASSLGLPSGNTIYF
>TRBJ2-5|15|TRBD1|TRBV19
TGTGCCAGTAGTATAGCCGGGACAGCCGAAGAGACCCAGTACTTC
CASSIAGTAEETQYF
>TRBJ1-2|15|-|TRBV30
TGTGCCTGGAGCCACTGGGGGGAAACTAACTATGGCTACACCTTC
CAWSHWGETNYGYTF
>TRBJ2-7|14|-|TRBV7-2
TGTGCCAGCAGCTTAGTGCAAAGCCGCTACGAGCAGTACTTC
CASSLVQSRYEQYF
>TRBJ1-1|15|TRBD1|TRBV7-9
TGTGCCAGCAGTCGTGACAGGGTTATGAACACTGAAGCTTTCTTT
CASSRDRVMNTEAFF
>TRBJ2-5|14|-|TRBV7-9
TGTGCCAGCACCCTGGGAGGACAAGGGGAGACCCAGTACTTC
CASTLGGQGETQYF
>TRBJ2-7|16|TRBD1|TRBV4-1
TGCGCCAGCAGCCAGGGGTACGGACAGGGCGACTACGAGCAGTACTTC
CASSQGYGQGDYEQYF
>TRBJ2-2|15|-|TRBV19
TGTGCCAGTAGTCGGACGGACAGTTACACCGGGGAGCTGTTTTTT
CASSRTDSYTGELFF
>TRBJ2-5|15|TRBD1|TRBV5-6
TGTGCCAGCACCCCCTCGCAGGGGGCTCGAGAGACCCAGTACTTC
CASTPSQGARETQYF
>TRBJ1-1|18|TRBD1|TRBV4-2
TGTGCCAGCAGCCAAGGGGCGCGGGACAGGGTCCTGGACACTGAAGCTTTCTTT
CASSQGARDRVLDTEAFF
>TRBJ1-5|13|-|TRBV11-2
TGTGCCAGCAGCTTAGTGCGTGATCAGCCCCAGCATTTT
CASSLVRDQPQHF
>TRBJ2-1|16|-|TRBV7-9
TGTGCCAGCAGCTCCCCACTGCAGGGGCTGAACAATGAGCAGTTCTTC
CASSSPLQGLNNEQFF
>TRBJ2-1|15|TRBD2|TRBV6-1
TGTGCCAGCAGTCGAACTAGCGGGAGGGCCGATGAGCAGTTCTTC
CASSRTSGRADEQFF
>TRBJ1-2|13|TRBD1|TRBV28
TGTGCCAGCAGGGTCGGGACAGCCATTGGCTACACCTTC
CASRVGTAIGYTF
>TRBJ1-3|15|-|TRBV28
TGTGCCAGCAGTTTGGGGGGGCGCCTGGGAAACACCATATATTTT
CASSLGGRLGNTIYF
>TRBJ2-3|12|-|TRBV14
TGTGCCAGCAGCCATATTCCAGATACGCAGTATTTT
CASSHIPDTQYF
>TRBJ2-1|14|-|TRBV7-8
TGTGCCAGCAGCCCCCACATACTACAGGATCTTCAGTTCTTC
CASSPHILQDLQFF
>TRBJ2-2|14|-|TRBV28
TGTGCCAGCAGTGCGCGTAGGGGTCGCGGGGAGCTGTTTTTT
CASSARRGRGELFF
>TRBJ2-1|15|TRBD2|TRBV6-5
TGTGCCAGCAGTCAGCCTAGCGGGGGGCACAATGAGCAGTTCTTC
CASSQPSGGHNEQFF
>TRBJ1-6|14|-|TRBV18
TGTGCCAGCTCAACGAGAGACCCGGGTTCACCCCTCCACTTT
CASSTRDPGSPLHF
>TRBJ2-1|12|-|TRBV28
TGTGCCAGCAGTTTGGGGGCAAGTCCCCAGTTCTTC
CASSLGASPQFF
>TRBJ2-7|14|TRBD1|TRBV4-1
TGCGCCAGCAGAGCAGGGGGTGCCTCCTACGAGCAGTACTTC
CASRAGGASYEQYF
>TRBJ2-7|15|TRBD1|TRBV28
TGTGCCAGCAGTAGAGCTCGGGACAGCACCTACGAGCAGTACTTC
CASSRARDSTYEQYF
>TRBJ2-1|13|-|TRBV25-1
TGTGCCAGCAGTGGCTTGGCCCGCAATGAGCAGTTCTTC
CASSGLARNEQFF
>TRBJ2-3|14|TRBD1|TRBV9
TGTGCCAGCAGCGTAGAACAGGGGGCGGGTACGCAGTATTTT
CASSVEQGAGTQYF
>TRBJ1-1|14|-|TRBV21-1
TGTGCCAGCAGCAAAGGGAGGTTGAACACTGAAGCTTTCTTT
CASSKGRLNTEAFF
>TRBJ2-7|15|-|TRBV5-1
TGCGCCAGCAGCTTGGCCGGTCCAGGGATCTACGAGCAGTACTTC
CASSLAGPGIYEQYF
>TRBJ2-1|15|TRBD2|TRBV29-1
TGCAGCGTTGGGGGGGGGATGAGCTCCTACAATGAGCAGTTCTTC
CSVGGGMSSYNEQFF
>TRBJ1-1|14|-|TRBV18
TGTGCCAGCTCACCCGGACTGGGGGGATCTGAAGCTTTCTTT
CASSPGLGGSEAFF
>TRBJ2-7|13|-|TRBV28
TGTGCCAGCAGTTTACCTAGTACCTACGAGCAGTACTTC
CASSLPSTYEQYF
>TRBJ1-1|13|TRBD1|TRBV5-8
TGTGCCAGCAGCTCTACAGGGGTCTCCGAAGCTTTCTTT
CASSSTGVSEAFF